These 29 T cell receptor beta chains came from one sample sequenced in a study of pediatric ulcerative colitis. Sequencing used immunoSEQ multiplex PCR; TCRdb keeps in-frame clones, though not all of them. The sample holds 30,000 to 35,000 clones; about 81% are singletons and the top ten take about 1.1%. One to two pinch biopsies were taken from the rectum during colonoscopy. Sequencing was carried out using gut tissue. These TCRs come from a boy aged 5-17 years with mild ulcerative colitis.

J is TRBJ2-7 and V is TRBV10-3; 13 bases are a match to TRBD2. Germline CDR1 is ENHRY and CDR2 is SYGVKD. J gave up 5 bases and V 3 bases, and 1 base lay outside the gene matches. This CDR3 has 14 residues. The CDR3 DNA follows: TGTGCCATCAGTGATGGACTAGCGGGGGACGAGCAGTACTTC. Translated, it gives CAISDGLAGDEQYF.

The rearrangement uses TRBV4-1 and TRBJ2-3; a possible D gene is TRBD2 (6 bases). The V and J ends lost 3 bases and 1 base respectively, with 14 bases between them. Germline V lookup: CDR1 MGHRA, CDR2 YSYEKL. This CDR3 has 16 amino acids. The CDR3 is CASSHTIAAGTDTQYF. CDR3 DNA sequence: TGCGCCAGCAGCCATACGATAGCGGCGGGCACAGATACGCAGTATTTT.

The J gene is TRBJ1-3, the V gene TRBV27; D not resolved. The CDR3 loop spans 15 amino acids. Germline-derived CDR1 and CDR2 are MNHEY and SMNVEV (reference sequence). V was shortened by 9 bases and J by 0 bases, with 15 bases between the two germline ends. In DNA, the CDR3 is TGTGCCAGTCGTCGGAGTTGGAGCTCTGGAAACACCATATATTTT. The encoded protein is CASRRSWSSGNTIYF.

This clone has only one observation. The genes are TRBV2 and TRBJ1-1; D is uncertain. Per the germline V gene, CDR1 is SNHLY and CDR2 is FYNNEI. The ends were cut back, 4 bases at V and 1 base at J, with 13 bases in the middle. The length of the CDR3 is 15 residues. The CDR3 protein is CASSGLEPPNTEAFF. CDR3 nucleotides: TGTGCCAGCAGTGGCCTGGAACCGCCGAACACTGAAGCTTTCTTT.

In its sample, this clone was seen a few times. The chain carries TRBV10-3 and TRBJ2-7, with 7 bases aligning to TRBD1. Germline V CDR1 and CDR2: ENHRY, SYGVKD. Germline trimming cut 9 bases from V and 3 bases from J; bases unmatched to any gene: 5. This CDR3 comprises 12 residues. This CDR3 is CAIGTAIYEQYF. In DNA, the CDR3 is TGTGCCATAGGGACAGCAATCTACGAGCAGTACTTC.

The chain employs TRBV11-3 and TRBJ2-7; no clear D. CDR3 length: 13 residues. V was trimmed by 2 bases and J by 2 bases, leaving 7 bases between them. CDR1 SGHNT and CDR2 YENEEA come from the germline V gene. The CDR3 protein is CASSLRSPYEQYF. CDR3 nucleotide sequence: TGTGCCAGCAGCTTAAGGAGTCCCTACGAGCAGTACTTC.

The rearrangement uses TRBV29-1 and TRBJ1-2; 7 nucleotides agree with TRBD1. The V gene end was trimmed by 3 bases and the J gene end by 5 bases; junction bases not matched to a gene: 9. The CDR3 contains 14 residues. Germline lookup yields CDR1 SQVTM and CDR2 ANQGSEA. CDR3 region: CSVDRQGRGYGYTF. CDR3 nucleotides: TGCAGCGTTGACCGCCAGGGCAGGGGGTATGGCTACACCTTC.

The chain is built from TRBV5-4 and TRBJ2-1; D is ambiguous. This CDR3 has 17 amino acids. Deletions cut 0 bases from V and 6 bases from J, with 19 bases between. Germline V gene data show CDR1 as SGHNT and CDR2 as YYREEE (reference sequence). Written as DNA, the CDR3 is TGTGCCAGCAGCTTGGGACTCCGCACAATTCGGGCCAATGAGCAGTTCTTC. Amino acids: CASSLGLRTIRANEQFF.

J is TRBJ1-4 and V is TRBV7-8, with 11 positions matching TRBD1. V was pared by 8 bases and J by 7 bases, with 6 bases of the junction left unmatched. The CDR3 spans 14 residues. Germline V gene lookup returns CDR1 SGHVS and CDR2 FQNEAQ. The CDR3 reads CASGPGQGGEKLFF. The CDR3 nucleotides read TGTGCCAGCGGCCCGGGACAGGGGGGTGAAAAACTGTTTTTT.

The chain links TRBV6-1 to TRBJ2-7, with 7 positions matching TRBD1. The germline V gene has CDR1 MNHNS and CDR2 SASEGT. With 6 bases clipped from V and 0 bases from J, the junction kept 8 bases outside the gene matches. The CDR3 runs 15 residues. CDR3: CASSAAGGISYEQYF. In DNA, the CDR3 is TGTGCCAGCAGCGCCGCAGGGGGAATCTCCTACGAGCAGTACTTC.

V usage is TRBV20-1 and J usage is TRBJ1-2, with D unresolved. The CDR3 length is 11 residues. Germline assignment: CDR1 DFQATT and CDR2 SNEGSKA (reference sequence). V lost 3 bases to trimming and J lost 14 bases, with 16 bases between them. The CDR3 DNA reads TGCAGTGCTAGTTCGAACCTCCCTGATACCTTC. The encoded protein is CSASSNLPDTF.

The J gene is TRBJ1-2, the V gene TRBV2, with D possibly TRBD1 on 6 matching bases. The CDR3 sequence is 15 residues long. The V end lost 6 bases, the J end lost 3 bases, and 17 bases lay between the germline ends. CDR1 and CDR2 (germline): SNHLY, FYNNEI. The DNA for the CDR3 is TGTGCCAGCAGGCCTCGGGACACTGGCCACTATGGCTACACCTTC. Its protein product is CASRPRDTGHYGYTF.

This clone was counted between two and nine times. The V and J genes are TRBV5-1 and TRBJ1-2; D not certain. The CDR3 is made up of 13 amino acids. V lost 2 bases and J 1 base, leaving 6 bases between the germline ends. CDR1 is SGHRS, CDR2 YFSETQ, per germline. The chain's CDR3 is CASSLEYNYGYTF. The CDR3 nucleotides read TGCGCCAGCAGCTTAGAGTATAACTATGGCTACACCTTC.

This clone was seen more than once but under ten times. The J gene is TRBJ2-2, the V gene TRBV7-9; the D is unclear. The V and J ends lost 5 bases and 6 bases respectively, with 10 bases between them. The CDR3 spans 13 residues. Germline CDR1 and CDR2: SEHNR and FQNEAQ (reference sequence). The chain's CDR3 is CASSATTAGELFF. The CDR3 coding sequence is TGTGCCAGCAGCGCGACAACCGCCGGGGAGCTGTTTTTT.

This rearrangement joins TRBV19 to TRBJ1-1; TRBD1 matches at 10 bases. V gave up 0 bases and J gave up 7 bases; unmatched junction bases: 8. Germline V gene lookup returns CDR1 LNHDA and CDR2 SQIVND (reference sequence). The CDR3 has 16 residues. In DNA form, the CDR3 reads TGTGCCAGTAGTATAGACCCCCCCGGACAGGGGGGTGAAGCTTTCTTT. Its protein is CASSIDPPGQGGEAFF.

The rearrangement uses TRBV6-5 and TRBJ1-4; TRBD1 agrees at 9 bases. Germline CDR1 reads MNHEY; CDR2 reads SVGAGI. V shed 5 bases, J shed 8 bases, and the junction held 9 bases outside the gene matches. The length of the CDR3 is 15 residues. CDR3 sequence: CASSPRDRVTEKLFF. CDR3 coding DNA: TGTGCCAGCAGTCCCCGGGACAGGGTTACCGAAAAACTGTTTTTT.

The gene calls are TRBV30 and TRBJ2-7; either TRBD1 or TRBD2 may supply D (5 bases each). V lost 7 bases and J 4 bases, leaving 14 bases between the germline ends. The CDR3 sequence is 12 residues long. The germline CDR1 and CDR2 sequences are GTSNPN and SVGIG (reference sequence). CDR3 bases: TGTGCCTTGGGACGGCCACCGTACGAGCAGTACTTC. Its translation is CALGRPPYEQYF.

The V and J genes are TRBV7-3 and TRBJ1-2; TRBD1 might be the D (6 bases). Trimming left V 5 bases short and J 3 bases short, with 13 bases between. The CDR3 has 14 amino acids. The germline gives CDR1 SGHTA, CDR2 FQGTGA. CDR3 region: CASSPNGGDYGYTF. CDR3 nucleotide sequence: TGTGCCAGCAGCCCCAATGGGGGCGACTATGGCTACACCTTC.

The chain recombines TRBV6-5 with TRBJ1-3, with a possible D match to TRBD1 (5 bases). This CDR3 spans 15 amino acids. Between the trimmed V and J ends, which lost 6 bases and 0 bases, there was a span of 12 bases. Germline V gene data show CDR1 as MNHEY and CDR2 as SVGAGI. The CDR3 spells CASSSRDHSGNTIYF. Written as DNA, the CDR3 is TGTGCCAGCAGCTCCCGGGACCACTCTGGAAACACCATATATTTT.

The chain joins TRBV13 to TRBJ2-2; 7 bases agree with TRBD1. V shed 4 bases and J 5 bases; nucleotides not matched to a gene: 10. The CDR3 runs to 16 residues. The V gene's germline CDR1 is PRHDT and CDR2 FYEKMQ (reference sequence). DNA for the CDR3: TGTGCCAGCAGCTGGCGACCTAAGACAGGGACCGGGGAGCTGTTTTTT. This gives the protein CASSWRPKTGTGELFF.

The J gene is TRBJ2-7, the V gene TRBV14; 7 bases fit TRBD1. Per germline, CDR1 SGHDN and CDR2 FVKESK. Germline trimming cut 3 bases from V and 3 bases from J; bases unmatched to any gene: 2. CDR3 length: 13 amino acids. CDR3 DNA: TGTGCCAGCAGCCAGGACAGGTTCTACGAGCAGTACTTC. Its protein product is CASSQDRFYEQYF.

CDR3 nucleotides: TGCGCCAGCAGTGAACAGGGAGGATACTATGGCTACACCTTC. Translating it yields CASSEQGGYYGYTF. The chain has TRBV10-2 and TRBJ1-2; the D gene is possibly TRBD1 (6 bases). Germline V lookup: CDR1 WSHSY, CDR2 SAAADI. This CDR3 is built from 14 residues. The V and J ends lost 3 bases and 3 bases respectively, with 11 bases between them.

About this clone: A read error may account for a junction end that differs from germline. V and J are TRBV5-1 and TRBJ1-1; D gene unclear. CDR3 length: 15 residues. Germline V gene lookup returns CDR1 SGHRS and CDR2 YFSETQ. The CDR3 bases are TGCGCCAGCAGTTTGGCCGGGGTCGTCAACACTGAAGCTTTCTTT. It codes for CASSLAGVVNTEAFF.

This sequence joins TRBV5-4 and TRBJ2-7; TRBD2 might be the D (6 bases). The CDR3 is 13 amino acids. Deletions cut 4 bases from V and 6 bases from J, with 14 bases between. CDR1 is SGHNT and CDR2 is YYREEE in the germline V gene (reference sequence). DNA of the CDR3: TGTGCCAGCAGCCTGGTTCAGGGAGGCGAGCAGTACTTC. Protein sequence: CASSLVQGGEQYF.

The CDR3 reads CASSQGVRDEQYF. CDR3 DNA: TGCGCCAGCAGCCAAGGGGTTAGGGACGAGCAGTACTTC. The gene calls are TRBV4-1 and TRBJ2-7; D gene ambiguous. In germline, CDR1 is MGHRA, CDR2 YSYEKL. V lost 1 base, J lost 5 bases, and 9 bases lay in between. This CDR3 is built from 13 residues.

This clone was observed a handful of times. The rearrangement links TRBV12-5 to TRBJ1-4; D unresolved. The CDR3 spans 16 residues. The V and J ends lost 4 bases and 8 bases respectively, with 20 bases between them. Germline V gives CDR1 LGHNT, CDR2 FRNRAP. For the CDR3, the DNA is TGTGCTAGTGGTTGTAAGCCCAAAAGTAGAGGCGAAAAACTGTTTTTT. This sequence encodes CASGCKPKSRGEKLFF.

This chain uses TRBV19 with TRBJ1-1; a possible D gene is TRBD1 (5 bases). The CDR3 has 14 residues. The ends were cut back, 5 bases at V and 1 base at J, with 11 bases in the middle. Per germline, CDR1 LNHDA and CDR2 SQIVND (reference sequence). The CDR3 protein is CASSSLGGNTEAFF. CDR3 DNA sequence: TGTGCCAGTAGTTCCCTCGGGGGGAACACTGAAGCTTTCTTT.

V is TRBV7-9 and J is TRBJ2-5; D is ambiguous. Germline CDR1 is SEHNR and CDR2 is FQNEAQ (reference sequence). The ends were cut back, 5 bases at V and 4 bases at J, with 11 bases in the middle. This CDR3 has 13 amino acids. The CDR3 is CASSPRVGETQYF. The CDR3 DNA is TGTGCCAGCAGCCCCCGGGTCGGAGAGACCCAGTACTTC.

V is TRBV6-5 and J is TRBJ1-1, with 7 bases identical to TRBD1. The trim removed 6 bases at V and 1 base at J, leaving 5 bases unmatched. The germline CDR1 and CDR2 sequences are MNHEY and SVGAGI. CDR3 length equals 14 residues. CDR3 loop: CASRTGWGNTEAFF. The CDR3 coding sequence is TGTGCCAGCAGGACAGGGTGGGGGAACACTGAAGCTTTCTTT.